What follows are 29 T cell receptor beta chains derived from one specimen sequenced in a study of cytomegalovirus exposure and HLA in healthy donors. PCR amplification relied on 60 Vbeta primers (plus 13 Jbeta primers). The method was immunoSEQ multiplex PCR; TCRdb's version includes in-frame clones alone and lacks a portion of them. Among a few hundred thousand clones listed, 81% were seen once. Sequenced: PBMCs. The source is a woman in her sixties in good health and CMV-seropositive.

This chain connects TRBV7-9 to TRBJ1-1, with TRBD1 identical over 8 bases. The CDR3 covers 14 residues. Germline V CDR1 and CDR2: SEHNR, FQNEAQ (reference sequence). V lost 3 bases and J lost 1; bases outside the gene matches: 1. DNA for the CDR3: TGTGCCAGCAGCTTCGGACAGGGGAACACTGAAGCTTTCTTT. Protein product: CASSFGQGNTEAFF. Looking up the rest from reference TRBV7-9 and TRBJ1-1 gives the full variable domain: DTGVSQNPRHKITKRGQNVTFRCDPISEHNRLYWYRQTLGQGPEFLTYFQNEAQLEKSRLLSDRFSAERPKGSFSTLEIQRTEQGDSAMYLCASSFGQGNTEAFFGQGTRLTVV.

The chain employs TRBV2 and TRBJ1-1; TRBD1 matches 7 bases. Per the germline V gene, CDR1 is SNHLY and CDR2 is FYNNEI. The CDR3 is made up of 13 amino acids. With 7 bases clipped from V and 1 base from J, the junction kept 3 bases outside the gene matches. The CDR3 loop reads CASKRDRNTEAFF. CDR3 sequence (DNA): TGTGCCAGCAAACGGGACAGGAACACTGAAGCTTTCTTT.

The chain has TRBV15 and TRBJ1-5; 9 bases map to TRBD1. Germline loops: CDR1 LNHNV, CDR2 YYDKDF (reference sequence). The CDR3 runs to 15 residues. Trimming removed 1 base from V and 5 bases from J; junction bases left unmatched: 3. The CDR3 sequence is CATSRVWTGDQPQHF. Written as DNA, the CDR3 is TGTGCCACCAGCAGAGTTTGGACAGGGGATCAGCCCCAGCATTTT.

This clone is a singleton in its sample. The gene calls are TRBV9 and TRBJ2-7; D is possibly TRBD2 (5 bases). The CDR3 is made up of 15 amino acids. In germline, CDR1 is SGDLS, CDR2 YYNGEE. V lost 2 bases and J 3 bases, leaving 15 bases between the germline ends. The chain's CDR3 is CASSVHGWENYEQYF. The CDR3 coding sequence is TGTGCCAGCAGCGTTCACGGTTGGGAGAACTACGAGCAGTACTTC.

The chain joins TRBV7-3 to TRBJ2-1; TRBD2 is a possible D gene (7 bases). V lost 5 bases, J lost 4 bases, and 21 bases lay in between. CDR1 is SGHTA and CDR2 is FQGTGA in the germline V gene. The CDR3 is 17 amino acids. This CDR3 is CASSTLGGGGKYNEQFF. DNA of the CDR3: TGTGCCAGCAGCACCCTGGGGGGGGGCGGGAAGTACAATGAGCAGTTCTTC.

This CDR3 is CASSLAGVGNEQFF. The CDR3 DNA reads TGCGCCAGCAGTCTAGCGGGAGTAGGAAATGAGCAGTTCTTC. The V and J genes are TRBV10-1 and TRBJ2-1; TRBD2 aligns across 10 bases. The length of the CDR3 is 14 residues. The V gene's germline CDR1 is WNHNN and CDR2 SYGVQD (reference sequence). With 5 bases clipped from V and 7 bases from J, the junction kept 5 bases outside the gene matches.

The rearrangement links TRBV7-8 to TRBJ1-5, with 8 bases identical to TRBD1. Germline loops: CDR1 SGHVS, CDR2 FQNEAQ. J gave up 2 bases and V 4 bases, and 1 base lay outside the gene matches. This CDR3 has 14 amino acids. The DNA for the CDR3 is TGTGCCAGCAGCTACAGGGGGGGCAATCAGCCCCAGCATTTT. This translates into CASSYRGGNQPQHF.

The V gene is TRBV5-4, the J gene TRBJ2-1; 12 bases match TRBD2. This CDR3 is 17 amino acids long. Germline-derived CDR1 and CDR2 are SGHNT and YYREEE (reference sequence). V dropped 3 bases and J dropped 6; count of bases not matched to a gene: 10. CDR3 coding DNA: TGTGCCAGCAGCTCCTCCGGGACTAGCGGGCCAGTCAATGAGCAGTTCTTC. This translates into CASSSSGTSGPVNEQFF.

V is TRBV19 and J is TRBJ2-2; 13 bases map to TRBD2. The CDR3 totals 16 residues. The germline gives CDR1 LNHDA, CDR2 SQIVND (reference sequence). J was trimmed by 6 bases and V by 2 bases; bases with no gene match: 3. CDR3 nucleotide sequence: TGTGCCAGTAGTATAATTACTAGCGGGAGGGCCGGGGAGCTGTTTTTT. Translating gives CASSIITSGRAGELFF. Full variable domain (missing parts from reference TRBV19 and TRBJ2-2): DGGITQSPKYLFRKEGQNVTLSCEQNLNHDAMYWYRQDPGQGLRLIYYSQIVNDFQKGDIAEGYSVSREKKESFPLTVTSAQKNPTAFYLCASSIITSGRAGELFFGEGSRLTVL.

The V gene is TRBV10-3, the J gene TRBJ1-2, with 8 bases matching TRBD1. The CDR3 covers 15 residues. The junction had 15 bases not matched to a gene; V was cut back by 7 bases and J by 8 bases. The V gene's germline CDR1 is ENHRY and CDR2 SYGVKD. The CDR3 sequence is CAITQNPDRERGYTF. CDR3 nucleotide sequence: TGTGCCATCACCCAGAATCCGGACAGGGAAAGGGGCTACACCTTC.

V gene TRBV5-1 combines with J gene TRBJ2-3; tentative D call: TRBD2 (5 bases). Germline V gene sequence: CDR1 SGHRS, CDR2 YFSETQ. Trimming shortened V by 6 bases and J by 2 bases, and 19 bases separated the two germline ends. The CDR3 has 16 residues. Written as DNA, the CDR3 is TGCGCCAGCACCCCACTAGACCCCACCCTCACAGATACGCAGTATTTT. Translation: CASTPLDPTLTDTQYF.

This rearrangement joins TRBV19 to TRBJ2-7; possibly TRBD1 for D (5 bases). The CDR3 spans 14 residues. Germline V lookup: CDR1 LNHDA, CDR2 SQIVND (reference sequence). V was pared by 3 bases and J by 6 bases, with 15 bases between. The CDR3 protein is CASSMLKGPGEQYF. In nucleotides, the CDR3 is TGTGCCAGTAGTATGCTGAAGGGGCCCGGCGAGCAGTACTTC.

CDR3 loop: CASSGSGTASNQPQHF. CDR3 DNA: TGCGCCAGCAGTGGGTCCGGGACAGCGAGCAATCAGCCCCAGCATTTT. The chain employs TRBV10-2 and TRBJ1-5; TRBD1 matches 7 bases. The junction had 7 bases not matched to a gene; V was cut back by 4 bases and J by 1 base. CDR3 length: 16 amino acids. Per germline, CDR1 WSHSY and CDR2 SAAADI.

This clone was picked up one time. The V and J genes are TRBV5-1 and TRBJ1-4; 7 bases align to TRBD1. The CDR3 has 17 amino acids. The V and J ends lost 0 bases and 3 bases, in that order; junction bases with no gene match: 8. The germline gives CDR1 SGHRS, CDR2 YFSETQ. CDR3 in amino acids: CASSLAGTVQANEKLFF. CDR3 coding DNA: TGCGCCAGCAGCTTGGCCGGGACAGTTCAGGCTAATGAAAAACTGTTTTTT.

The chain combines TRBV2 with TRBJ1-5; D remains unclear. Trimming took off 8 bases at V and 9 bases at J, with 23 bases between the two ends. Germline-derived CDR1 and CDR2 are SNHLY and FYNNEI. This CDR3 has 15 residues. The chain's CDR3 is CASSRPDQPLLPQHF. DNA of the CDR3: TGTGCCAGCTCGCGGCCGGATCAACCCTTACTGCCCCAGCATTTT.

The rearrangement joins TRBV12-2 to TRBJ2-1; the table's D call, TRBD1, has no DNA check behind it. TRBV12-2 is marked as a pseudogene. The length of the CDR3 is 14 residues. This chain's CDR3 is CASRLPGTYNEQFF. CDR3 DNA: TGTGCAAGTCGCCTTCCTGGCACCTACAATGAGCAGTTCTTC.

The chain couples TRBV14 to TRBJ1-1, with D tentatively TRBD1 (5 bases). This CDR3 spans 14 amino acids. The germline CDR1 and CDR2 sequences are SGHDN and FVKESK. V was cut by 5 bases and J by 4 bases, with 14 bases left in between. CDR3 nucleotides: TGTGCCAGCAGCAAAAGACAGAAACTCACTGAAGCTTTCTTT. Amino acid sequence: CASSKRQKLTEAFF.

This clone has a handful of counts. The chain links TRBV6-1 to TRBJ1-1; the D is unclear. The V gene lost 6 bases and the J gene lost 3 bases, with 5 bases spanning the gap. The CDR3 is made up of 11 amino acids. CDR1 MNHNS and CDR2 SASEGT come from the germline V gene. CDR3 DNA sequence: TGTGCCAGCAGCGAGTACACTGAAGCTTTCTTT. Protein product: CASSEYTEAFF.

The sample holds one count of this clone. The CDR3 reads CASSQVASGRAGDEQFF. CDR3 bases: TGTGCCAGCAGCCAGGTGGCTAGCGGGAGGGCAGGGGATGAGCAGTTCTTC. The chain joins TRBV7-6 to TRBJ2-1; TRBD2 matches 12 bases. The CDR3 totals 17 residues. Trimming cost V 5 bases and J 8 bases; bases outside gene matches: 13. Germline assignment: CDR1 SGHVS and CDR2 FNYEAQ.

The chain recombines TRBV4-1 with TRBJ2-3; TRBD2 aligns across 10 bases. CDR3 length: 20 residues. Trimming at V came to 3 bases and at J to 4 bases, leaving 19 bases not matched to a gene. In germline, CDR1 is MGHRA, CDR2 YSYEKL. CDR3 region: CASSHWRTSGRRDGADTQYF. CDR3 coding DNA: TGCGCCAGCAGCCATTGGAGGACTAGCGGACGTAGAGATGGGGCAGATACGCAGTATTTT.

The chain is built from TRBV9 and TRBJ2-3; 11 nucleotides match TRBD1. Germline CDR1 SGDLS, CDR2 YYNGEE. V gave up 0 bases and J gave up 2 bases; unmatched junction bases: 8. The CDR3 is 18 residues long. The CDR3 protein is CASSVGRDRGYYTDTQYF. DNA for the CDR3: TGTGCCAGCAGCGTAGGCCGGGACAGGGGGTATTACACAGATACGCAGTATTTT.

By sample share, this clone is medium-sized. The V call is TRBV27, the J call TRBJ2-7; 10 bases match TRBD2. With V trimmed by 2 bases and J by 4 bases, 8 bases remained unmatched. In germline, CDR1 is MNHEY, CDR2 SMNVEV (reference sequence). The CDR3 covers 16 residues. The DNA for the CDR3 is TGTGCCAGCAGTTTAGGAGGGGCTAGCGGGAGTTACGAGCAGTACTTC. Protein sequence: CASSLGGASGSYEQYF.

About this clone: Lacking the conserved final phenylalanine or tryptophan, this CDR3 likely reflects a read error. No DNA is shown, since the ends of the CDR3 on it are uncertain; the CDR3 is the one TCRdb lists. The chain joins TRBV29-1 to TRBJ1-1; TRBD1 is taken as the D call from the table, unchecked against the DNA. In germline, CDR1 is SQVTM, CDR2 ANQGSEA. Both ends counted, the CDR3 spans 8 residues. CDR3 residues: CSVVEGAV.

This rearrangement joins TRBV2 to TRBJ2-2, with 14 bases aligning to TRBD2. V shed 4 bases, J shed 1 base, and the junction held 2 bases outside the gene matches. CDR1 is SNHLY and CDR2 is FYNNEI in the germline V gene. CDR3 length: 17 amino acids. The CDR3 sequence: CASSGLAGGENTGELFF. CDR3 bases: TGTGCCAGCAGTGGACTAGCGGGAGGGGAGAACACCGGGGAGCTGTTTTTT.

The V and J genes are TRBV29-1 and TRBJ2-2; the match to TRBD2 covers 10 bases. Trimming removed 4 bases from V and 1 base from J; junction bases left unmatched: 3. Germline V lookup: CDR1 SQVTM, CDR2 ANQGSEA. The length of the CDR3 is 15 residues. Here the CDR3 reads CSVGTSGMNTGELFF. The CDR3 region has the DNA TGCAGCGTTGGGACTAGCGGAATGAACACCGGGGAGCTGTTTTTT.

The chain has TRBV7-2 and TRBJ1-4; a possible D gene is TRBD1 (5 bases). The CDR3 is 14 residues long. Trimming removed 3 bases at V and 4 bases at J, with 9 bases between. Germline V lookup: CDR1 SGHTA, CDR2 FQGNSA. CDR3 protein: CASSFGGGNEKLFF. Here the CDR3 DNA reads TGTGCCAGCAGCTTCGGGGGAGGTAATGAAAAACTGTTTTTT.

The chain couples TRBV28 to TRBJ1-4; D gene unclear. Per the germline V gene, CDR1 is MDHEN and CDR2 is SYDVKM. The ends were cut back, 2 bases at V and 0 bases at J, with 10 bases in the middle. This CDR3 region has 16 residues. The CDR3 sequence is CASSLGLTATNEKLFF. CDR3 DNA: TGTGCCAGCAGTTTAGGACTTACTGCAACTAATGAAAAACTGTTTTTT.

This clone has more than one count but fewer than ten. The J gene is TRBJ2-2, the V gene TRBV5-6, with D perhaps TRBD1 (6 bases). CDR1 is SGHDT and CDR2 is YYEEEE in the germline V gene. Trimming cost V 4 bases and J 5 bases, with 15 bases left between them. CDR3 length: 15 residues. The CDR3: CASSQVDGTTGELFF. The CDR3 nucleotides are TGTGCCAGCAGCCAAGTTGACGGGACAACCGGGGAGCTGTTTTTT.

This chain links TRBV5-4 with TRBJ2-1; 8 nucleotides match TRBD2. From germline, CDR1 is SGHNT and CDR2 YYREEE (reference sequence). This CDR3 region has 16 residues. V trimming: 4 bases; J trimming: 4 bases; junction bases outside the gene matches: 10. The CDR3 loop reads CASSPLTSGKYNEQFF. Here the CDR3 DNA reads TGTGCCAGCAGCCCGCTTACTAGCGGCAAGTACAATGAGCAGTTCTTC.